The 10 T cell receptor beta chains in this list originate from one sample, sequenced in a study of response to subunit inactivated influenza vaccine. TCRdb fed the RT-PCR reads into MiXCR, producing one record per CDR3 protein. The table shows 450,000 to 700,000 distinct CDR3 sequences, with around 13% occurring only once. This sample comprised PBMCs from blood, obtained less than 13 days after vaccination. The receptors come from a man aged 45-65 years who received an inactivated influenza vaccine.

The V gene is TRBV6-2 or TRBV6-3, the J gene TRBJ1-5; TRBD1 aligns across 9 bases. In germline, CDR1 is MNHEY, CDR2 SVGEGT. The J segment lost 7 bases and the V segment lost 0 bases, leaving 4 bases of the junction unmatched. CDR3 length: 15 residues. The CDR3 loop is CASSYSTGGLQPQHF. The CDR3, as DNA: TGTGCCAGCAGTTACTCTACAGGGGGCTTACAGCCCCAGCATTTT.

This clonotype was observed a handful of times. This chain joins TRBV6-5 and TRBJ1-1, with a weak D call TRBD1 (6 bases). Trimming left V 2 bases short and J 5 bases short, with 9 bases between. Germline V gene data show CDR1 as MNHEY and CDR2 as SVGAGI. The CDR3 is 13 residues long. This CDR3 reads CASSYTRGTEAFF. CDR3 DNA sequence: TGTGCCAGCAGTTACACCAGGGGTACTGAAGCTTTCTTT.

This clonotype was counted a few times. V gene TRBV7-2 combines with J gene TRBJ2-2, with D unresolved. The CDR3 contains 15 residues. Germline loops: CDR1 SGHTA, CDR2 FQGNSA. V lost 4 bases to trimming and J lost 4 bases, with 13 bases between them. CDR3 loop: CASSSRKKSTGELFF. In nucleotides, the CDR3 is TGTGCCAGCAGCTCACGGAAGAAAAGCACCGGGGAGCTGTTTTTT.

For the CDR3, the DNA is TGCGCCAGCAGCTTGTCCCCAACAGAATACGAGCAGTACTTC. Residues: CASSLSPTEYEQYF. This sequence joins TRBV5-1 and TRBJ2-7, with unresolved D. Trimming removed 1 base from V and 4 bases from J, with 12 bases in between. The CDR3 spans 14 residues. Germline CDR1 and CDR2: SGHRS and YFSETQ. The variable domain in full, with the rest retrieved from reference TRBV5-1 and TRBJ2-7, is KAGVTQTPRYLIKTRGQQVTLSCSPISGHRSVSWYQQTPGQGLQFLFEYFSETQRNKGNFPGRFSGRQFSNSRSEMNVSTLELGDSALYLCASSLSPTEYEQYFGPGTRLTVT.

This clonotype was observed a few times. The chain joins TRBV3-1 to TRBJ2-3; D unresolved. CDR3 size: 14 residues. Trimming pared 1 base from V and 5 bases from J, leaving 10 bases between. Germline V CDR1 and CDR2: LGHDT, YNNKEL (reference sequence). CDR3 in amino acids: CASSQGTLKDTQYF. CDR3 sequence (DNA): TGTGCCAGCAGCCAAGGGACCCTCAAAGATACGCAGTATTTT.

This clonotype was seen repeatedly, ten times or more. The chain links TRBV5-6 to TRBJ2-2, with D perhaps given as TRBD1 or TRBD2 (5 bases each). The CDR3 is 16 residues long. Trimming took off 4 bases at V and 4 bases at J, with 17 bases between the two ends. The V gene's germline CDR1 is SGHDT and CDR2 YYEEEE. DNA for the CDR3: TGTGCCAGCAGCCCTGGATTGGGACCGAGCACCGGGGAGCTGTTTTTT. Translating gives CASSPGLGPSTGELFF.

This clonotype has only a few counts. The chain has TRBV30 and TRBJ2-1; 7 nucleotides align to TRBD1. This CDR3 region has 12 residues. Trimming took 2 bases from V and 8 from J; bases not matched to a gene: 3. CDR1 GTSNPN and CDR2 SVGIG come from the germline V gene (reference sequence). The CDR3 spells CAWSIQGDEQFF. CDR3 coding DNA: TGTGCCTGGAGTATTCAGGGGGATGAGCAGTTCTTC.

In this sample, this clonotype turned up a few times. The chain employs TRBV20-1 and TRBJ2-1, with TRBD2 identical over 7 bases. Per germline, CDR1 DFQATT and CDR2 SNEGSKA (reference sequence). With V trimmed by 2 bases and J by 4 bases, 17 bases remained unmatched. This CDR3 comprises 18 residues. The CDR3 DNA sequence: TGCAGTGCTAGACCGACCGAATTTGGCGGGGGAAGTTACAATGAGCAGTTCTTC. Translating gives CSARPTEFGGGSYNEQFF.

This clonotype occurred a few times. This chain uses TRBV15 with TRBJ1-5, with 11 bases identical to TRBD1. CDR1 and CDR2 (germline): LNHNV, YYDKDF (reference sequence). The CDR3 spans 15 residues. Unmatched junction bases numbered 2, after V lost 0 bases and J lost 7 bases. The CDR3 region has the DNA TGTGCCACCAGCAGAGATGGGACAGGGGGGCAGCCCCAGCATTTT. It codes for CATSRDGTGGQPQHF.

This clonotype was recorded a few times. The DNA for the CDR3 is TGTGCCAGCTCACCAGGCCAAGTTCGAAGCAATCAGCCCCAGCATTTT. Translating gives CASSPGQVRSNQPQHF. The V gene is TRBV18, the J gene TRBJ1-5; D remains ambiguous. The CDR3 loop spans 16 amino acids. V gave up 2 bases and J gave up 1 base, with 12 bases separating them. The germline gives CDR1 KGHSH, CDR2 LQKENI.